What follows describes a single TCR beta chain. Its antigen is still unknown. This sample was included in a study of T cell responses to AZD1222 COVID-19 vaccine. Study details: Second doses that came at about 4 or about 12 weeks were put together.

Study conclusions and caveats: Seropositive AZD1222 recipients at baseline numbered only five or six. Possibly, clonal diversity was underestimated; donors were largely white British and included more females.

With 4 bases removed from V and 2 bases from J, the gap between germline ends came to 15 bases. The CDR3 runs to 15 residues. Germline-derived CDR1 and CDR2 are SGHAT and FQNNGV. The assay was immunoSEQ multiplex PCR, and TCRdb's table has in-frame clones only and misses some. The sample comprises roughly 120,000 clones, approximately 94% of which are singletons, and under 7.5% rests with the top ten. Sequenced material: peripheral blood, taken on day 0 of AZD1222 vaccination. The rearrangement joins TRBV11-2 to TRBJ2-7; a weak D match, TRBD2 (6 bases). The sequence derives from an adult in good health. CDR3 residues: CASSYPRTGAYEQYF. CDR3 bases: TGTGCCAGCAGCTACCCTCGGACGGGGGCCTACGAGCAGTACTTC.